Listed below are T cell receptor beta chains from one sample, sequenced in a study of shared clonotypes between healthy human individuals. Clones were sequenced by immunoSEQ multiplex PCR, and TCRdb holds only the in-frame ones, with some missing. This sample has 2 million to 3 million clones; roughly 93% occur once, and the top ten carry 0.36%. The sample consisted of naive CD4+ T cells from PBMCs. All receptors derive from a man aged 18 to 35 in good health. Some clones in this sample may be carry-over from other donors' samples. CDR3s include the opening cysteine and the closing phenylalanine or tryptophan. D genes are given only for firm matches. Not every row has a clone size; where given, it reads once, few, many or a size class.

V gene,J gene,clone size,D gene,CDR3 DNA,CDR3 protein
TRBV27,TRBJ1-4,.,.,TGTGCCAGCAGCGACTTAGATGCAACTAATGAAAAACTGTTTTTT,CASSDLDATNEKLFF
TRBV5-1,TRBJ1-2,once,.,TGCGCCAGCAGTGCAGGGAACCATGGCTACACCTTC,CASSAGNHGYTF
TRBV28,TRBJ1-5,.,TRBD1,TGTGCCAGCCGGGAGGGGACAGGGGAGTCTCAGCCCCAGCATTTT,CASREGTGESQPQHF
TRBV5-1,TRBJ1-5,.,.,TGCGCCAGCAGCGCAATCGGGGGTAGCAATCAGCCCCAGCATTTT,CASSAIGGSNQPQHF
TRBV4-2,TRBJ1-2,.,TRBD1,TGTGCCAGCAGCCAGGGACAGCCGACATACTATGGCTACACCTTC,CASSQGQPTYYGYTF
TRBV6-5,TRBJ1-1,.,.,TGTGCCAGCACCGAAGCAGGGGCGCGGGTAGCTTTCTTT,CASTEAGARVAFF
TRBV28,TRBJ2-1,.,.,TGTGCCAGCGGCACCCACTACAATGAGCAGTTCTTC,CASGTHYNEQFF
TRBV5-4,TRBJ2-1,.,TRBD2,TGTGCCAGCAGCTTGGGGCTTGTGGGGCGGCGGGGGAATGAGCAGTTCTTC,CASSLGLVGRRGNEQFF
TRBV7-2,TRBJ2-7,.,.,TGTGCCAGCAGCCTCCCCTTTGGCGGCCCCAGCTCCTACGAGCAGTACTTC,CASSLPFGGPSSYEQYF
TRBV30,TRBJ1-1,.,.,TGTGCCTGGAGTTCCGAGATTGAAGCTTTCTTT,CAWSSEIEAFF
TRBV7-3,TRBJ2-5,.,.,TGTGCCAGCAGCTTAACGTTGGGGGTACAAGAGACCCAGTACTTC,CASSLTLGVQETQYF
TRBV28,TRBJ1-2,.,.,TGTGCCAGCAGTTTATTAAGCTTCCGGCAGAACTATGGCTACACCTTC,CASSLLSFRQNYGYTF
TRBV29-1,TRBJ2-5,.,TRBD1,TGCAGCGGACTCCAGGGGGCTGGGGAGACCCAGTACTTC,CSGLQGAGETQYF
TRBV7-9,TRBJ1-4,once,TRBD1,TGTGCCAGCAGCCTGCGACAGGGGTACGAAAAACTGTTTTTT,CASSLRQGYEKLFF
TRBV2,TRBJ2-3,.,TRBD2,TGTGCCAGCAGTGATGGGGCGGGAGGGCCGCAAGATACGCAGTATTTT,CASSDGAGGPQDTQYF
TRBV5-1,TRBJ2-7,once,.,TGCGCCAGCAGCTCGCCCCCCACTGGGGAGCAGTACTTC,CASSSPPTGEQYF
TRBV6-1,TRBJ2-7,.,TRBD1,TGTGCCAGCAGTGAGTTGACAGGGGTGGGCGAGCAGTACTTC,CASSELTGVGEQYF
TRBV6-5,TRBJ1-3,.,.,TGTGCCAGCAGTTACTCCCTAAGGGCGGGAAACACCATATATTTT,CASSYSLRAGNTIYF
TRBV6-5,TRBJ2-1,.,.,TGTGCCAGCGGCTCTGGAGCCCCGAGTTACAATGAGCAGTTCTTC,CASGSGAPSYNEQFF
TRBV4-1,TRBJ1-2,.,.,TGCGCCAGCAGCTCATCCGGGGCCTCCTATGGCTACACCTTC,CASSSSGASYGYTF
TRBV7-9,TRBJ2-7,.,TRBD2,TGTGCCAGCAGCTTCCAGGGACTAGCGGACTCCTACGAGCAGTACTTC,CASSFQGLADSYEQYF
TRBV11-2,TRBJ1-1,.,.,TGTGCCAGCAGCCCCCCGGGGACCACTGAAGCTTTCTTT,CASSPPGTTEAFF
TRBV7-6,TRBJ2-1,.,TRBD2,TGTGCCAGCAGCTTAGCTGGAAGGGAACTAGCGGGAATCGATGAGCAGTTCTTC,CASSLAGRELAGIDEQFF
TRBV27,TRBJ2-1,.,TRBD2,TGTGCCAGCAGTATAAACTTAGCGGGAGGGCCCTATGAGCAGTTCTTC,CASSINLAGGPYEQFF
TRBV5-3,TRBJ2-2,.,.,TGTGCCAGAAGTTTACCCCTCTGGAAGCGAGGCACCGGGGAGCTGTTTTTT,CARSLPLWKRGTGELFF
TRBV4-2,TRBJ1-2,.,.,TGTGCCAGCAGCCAAGTTTCCCTGGGCCTGGAGGGCTACACCTTC,CASSQVSLGLEGYTF
TRBV5-8,TRBJ2-2,.,.,TGTGCCAGCAGCGCCGTGGGACTTCAAGGGAGCACCGGGGAGCTGTTTTTT,CASSAVGLQGSTGELFF